This T cell receptor beta chain was retrieved from a study of pediatric ulcerative colitis. Trimming left V 5 bases short and J 10 bases short, with 26 bases between. The CDR3 extends over 17 amino acids. Looked up from germline, CDR1 is SEHNR and CDR2 is FQNEAQ (reference sequence). Sequenced by immunoSEQ multiplex PCR; TCRdb stores in-frame clones only, minus some. The sample lists 35,000 to 45,000 clones; over 70% were seen once. Findings and limits, study-wide: In rectum, acute severe colitis had expanded clones and less diversity. Two rectal CDR3 clonotypes occurred in all ulcerative colitis patients. Blood-derived T cells may be present in rectal pinch biopsies.

On this clone itself: Its antigen remains unidentified.

Rectal tissue came from one to two pinch biopsies taken at colonoscopy. Before the diagnostic colonoscopy, ulcerative colitis patients were free of immunosuppressive medication. The chain carries TRBV7-9 and TRBJ2-2, with a tentative D call TRBD2 (5 bases). The sequence came from a boy aged 5-17 years with severe ulcerative colitis. The sample consisted of gut tissue. CDR3: CASSPSLLVGSEVELFF. The CDR3 nucleotides are TGTGCCAGCAGCCCCTCCTTACTAGTGGGGTCCGAGGTGGAGCTGTTTTTT.